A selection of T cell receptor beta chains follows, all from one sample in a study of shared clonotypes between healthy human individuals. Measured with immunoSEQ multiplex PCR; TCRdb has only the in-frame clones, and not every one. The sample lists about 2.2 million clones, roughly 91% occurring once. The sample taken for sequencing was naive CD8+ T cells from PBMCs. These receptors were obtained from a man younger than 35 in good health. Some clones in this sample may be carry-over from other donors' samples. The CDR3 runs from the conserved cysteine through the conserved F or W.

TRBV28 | CASGEPQHF
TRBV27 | CASSWDTGELFF
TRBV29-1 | CSVEWGQGHSYEQYF
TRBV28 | CASSLSRMYTGELFF
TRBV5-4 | CASSRTGVYNEQFF
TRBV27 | CASSERLAPDSQETQYF
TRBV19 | CASSMEDRGYQPQHF
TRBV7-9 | CASSYGQGPYEQYF
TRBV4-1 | CASSLLAGASYNEQFF
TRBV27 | CASSPGTTYGYTF
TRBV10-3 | CAISESWDRGFLAKNIQYF
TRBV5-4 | CASRGGTAEQYF
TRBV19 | CASRASGTAYEQYF
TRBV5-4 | CASSFGQGLNEKLFF
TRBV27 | CASSFFSSSNQPQHF
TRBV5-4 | CASSLGERYEQYF
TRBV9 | CASSDRAGYEQYF
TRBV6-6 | CASSYDMEYSNQPQHF
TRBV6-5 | CASSYWGSGSMKTQYF
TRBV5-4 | CASSLLAGHNEQFF
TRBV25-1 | CASSVREGDEQFF
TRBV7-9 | CASSSGVGMSDNEQFF
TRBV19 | CATCSSVNYEQYF
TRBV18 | CASSPIRDTQYF
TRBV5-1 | CASSPKTVTSYEQYF
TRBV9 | CASSIDFYNEQFF
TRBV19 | CASSIFSAGAEQYF
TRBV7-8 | CASSLVINTGELFF
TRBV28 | CASSSLHEQYF
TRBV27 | CASSFGGVSYNEQFF
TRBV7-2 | CASSAHSGEPTEAFF
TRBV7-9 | CASSLGGIVPYEQYF
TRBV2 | CASSETSGRAYNEQFF